The 3 T cell receptor beta chains in this list originate from one sample, sequenced in a study of early T cells in non-severe SARS-CoV-2 infection. TCRdb reprocessed the 5' RACE reads via MiXCR and lists one record per CDR3 protein. The sample has 70,000 to 90,000 distinct CDR3 sequences, about an eighth seen once. The source material was whole blood. These receptors were collected from an adult who was a healthcare worker with PCR-confirmed SARS-CoV-2 infection or an uninfected control (not recorded which).

This clonotype has only a few counts. V gene TRBV18 combines with J gene TRBJ2-3; D remains ambiguous. CDR1 KGHSH and CDR2 LQKENI come from the germline V gene. The CDR3 consists of 12 residues. Trimming cost V 2 bases and J 6 bases, with 6 bases left between them. The CDR3 region has the DNA TGTGCCAGCTCACCATCTCTGGATACGCAGTATTTT. Protein product: CASSPSLDTQYF. Supplemented by reference TRBV18 and TRBJ2-3, the full variable domain reads NAGVMQNPRHLVRRRGQEARLRCSPMKGHSHVYWYRQLPEEGLKFMVYLQKENIIDESGMPKERFSAEFPKEGPSILRIQQVVRGDSAAYFCASSPSLDTQYFGPGTRLTVL.

The rearrangement joins TRBV5-1 to TRBJ1-1; D uncertain. The CDR3 consists of 15 residues. CDR1 and CDR2 from the germline V gene are SGHRS and YFSETQ. Trimming pared 4 bases from V and 4 bases from J, leaving 17 bases between. CDR3 region: CASSPETAPGTEAFF. As DNA, the CDR3 is TGCGCCAGCAGCCCTGAGACCGCGCCCGGCACTGAAGCTTTCTTT.

This clonotype occurred many times. The gene calls are TRBV7-9 and TRBJ2-7; D is ambiguous. V was shortened by 4 bases and J by 2 bases, with 15 bases between the two germline ends. The germline gives CDR1 SEHNR, CDR2 FQNEAQ (reference sequence). The CDR3 runs to 15 residues. The DNA for the CDR3 is TGTGCCAGCAGCTCCCCTCGGGCAGCTACCTACGAGCAGTACTTC. Its translation: CASSSPRAATYEQYF.